This passage covers 16 T cell receptor beta chains from one sample sequenced in a study of blood T cells in healthy people across ages. Using a J-beta primer mix together with a sample-barcoded 5' primer, a second PCR was run for roughly 6 to 11 cycles. MiXCR was run by TCRdb on the 5' RACE reads, yielding one entry per CDR3 protein. The data show 1.5 million to 2 million distinct CDR3 sequences, approximately 30% seen once. The sequenced sample consisted of blood. The receptors derive from a woman in her 30s in good health.

This clonotype came up a few times. V usage is TRBV7-2 and J usage is TRBJ2-5; 12 bases fit TRBD2. The CDR3 runs 16 residues. Germline loops: CDR1 SGHTA, CDR2 FQGNSA. The V segment lost 7 bases and the J segment 5 bases; nucleotides outside the gene matches: 11. Written as DNA, the CDR3 is TGTGCCAGCATGCCTAGCGGGGGGGCGCATCGGGAGACCCAGTACTTC. Amino acids: CASMPSGGAHRETQYF.

As for this clonotype: This could be a read error, since a much larger clone is one nucleotide away. V is TRBV4-3 and J is TRBJ2-7, with D perhaps TRBD1 (6 bases). The V gene lost 3 bases and the J gene lost 2 bases, with 14 bases spanning the gap. The V gene's germline CDR1 is LGHNA and CDR2 YSLEER. The CDR3 covers 15 residues. The CDR3 sequence is CASSQAGTRPYEQYF. The CDR3 DNA follows: TGCGCCAGCAGCCAGGCCGGGACAAGGCCCTACGAGCAGTACTTC.

This clonotype has more than one count but fewer than ten. V is TRBV29-1 and J is TRBJ2-2, with 10 bases aligning to TRBD2. CDR1 SQVTM and CDR2 ANQGSEA come from the germline V gene. Trimming at V came to 6 bases and at J to 7 bases, leaving 8 bases not matched to a gene. CDR3 length: 14 amino acids. The CDR3 nucleotides are TGCAGCGTCGGCCCTAGCGGGGGCAACGGGGAGCTGTTTTTT. It translates to CSVGPSGGNGELFF.

The J gene is TRBJ1-1, the V gene TRBV3-1; D is perhaps TRBD1 (6 bases). V dropped 4 bases and J dropped 5 bases, with 17 bases sitting between them. The CDR3 is 15 residues long. CDR1 is LGHDT and CDR2 is YNNKEL in the germline V gene (reference sequence). The CDR3 DNA is TGTGCCAGCAGCCTGGCACAGGGAACGGGGACTGAAGCTTTCTTT. Protein product: CASSLAQGTGTEAFF. Drawing the rest from reference TRBV3-1 and TRBJ1-1, the complete variable domain is DTAVSQTPKYLVTQMGNDKSIKCEQNLGHDTMYWYKQDSKKFLKIMFSYNNKELIINETVPNRFSPKSPDKAHLNLHINSLELGDSAVYFCASSLAQGTGTEAFFGQGTRLTVV.

This clonotype was detected a few times. The chain links TRBV20-1 to TRBJ1-4; 9 bases line up with TRBD1. The CDR3 consists of 15 residues. Looked up from germline, CDR1 is DFQATT and CDR2 is SNEGSKA (reference sequence). The V and J ends lost 6 bases and 7 bases, in that order; junction bases with no gene match: 12. In nucleotides, the CDR3 is TGCAGTGCGCGGACAGGGGACATTCTGGGTGAAAAACTGTTTTTT. Translated: CSARTGDILGEKLFF.

This rearrangement joins TRBV7-7 to TRBJ2-5; no reliable D call. In germline, CDR1 is SSHAT, CDR2 FNYEAQ (reference sequence). V gave up 5 bases and J gave up 9 bases, with 19 bases separating them. The CDR3 runs 14 residues. The CDR3 nucleotides are TGTGCCAGCAGCAATCAAGGCGAGTCCTCTCCCCAGTACTTC. Protein: CASSNQGESSPQYF.

The chain has TRBV2 and TRBJ1-5; D might be TRBD1 (5 bases). The CDR3 spans 15 residues. The germline gives CDR1 SNHLY, CDR2 FYNNEI. V gave up 5 bases and J gave up 4 bases, with 15 bases separating them. The CDR3: CASSRQTAKNQPQHF. CDR3 in DNA: TGTGCCAGCAGTAGACAGACAGCAAAAAATCAGCCCCAGCATTTT.

This clonotype has a handful of counts. At one end, the junction sequence differs from germline, possibly due to a read error. This sequence joins TRBV10-3 and TRBJ2-1; 12 nucleotides line up with TRBD1. This CDR3 is built from 16 residues. Germline-derived CDR1 and CDR2 are ENHRY and SYGVKD. CDR3 nucleotide sequence: TGTGCCATCAGTGAGCCGGGACAGGGGGCCTACAATGAGCAGGTCTTC. It encodes CAISEPGQGAYNEQVF.

This clonotype showed up many times. V gene TRBV6-5 combines with J gene TRBJ2-6; D is uncertain. V shed 2 bases and J shed 3 bases, with 8 bases lying between them. Germline-derived CDR1 and CDR2 are MNHEY and SVGAGI. The CDR3 sequence is 15 residues long. The CDR3 DNA follows: TGTGCCAGCAGTTACGATAGCTTTGGGGCCAACGTCCTGACTTTC. This gives the protein CASSYDSFGANVLTF.

A single count supports this clonotype. J is TRBJ1-6 and V is TRBV2, with D perhaps matching TRBD1 (5 bases). CDR3 length: 14 amino acids. V was trimmed by 4 bases and J by 10 bases, leaving 14 bases between them. Germline lookup yields CDR1 SNHLY and CDR2 FYNNEI. The CDR3 DNA is TGTGCCAGCAGTGTCGCAGGGTACGGGTCACCCCTCCACTTT. This gives the protein CASSVAGYGSPLHF.

The chain is built from TRBV6-6 and TRBJ2-5; 12 nucleotides line up with TRBD1. Germline V lookup: CDR1 MNHNY, CDR2 SVGAGI (reference sequence). This CDR3 contains 16 residues. Unmatched junction bases numbered 11, after V lost 7 bases and J lost 5 bases. The CDR3 DNA reads TGTGCCAGCAATTCCCTCGGGACAGGGGGCGCGGAGACCCAGTACTTC. Its protein is CASNSLGTGGAETQYF.

The CDR3 DNA sequence: TGTGCCAGCAGCTTAGGCTTCCTAGGGAGGGATACGCAGTATTTT. This sequence encodes CASSLGFLGRDTQYF. This rearrangement joins TRBV7-2 to TRBJ2-3; possibly TRBD2 for D (6 bases). The V end lost 1 base, the J end lost 6 bases, and 14 bases lay between the germline ends. This CDR3 is built from 15 residues. The germline CDR1 and CDR2 sequences are SGHTA and FQGNSA.

V and J are TRBV30 and TRBJ2-1, with TRBD1 identical over 8 bases. CDR1 is GTSNPN and CDR2 is SVGIG in the germline V gene (reference sequence). The CDR3 extends over 12 amino acids. With V trimmed by 7 bases and J by 8 bases, 7 bases remained unmatched. DNA of the CDR3: TGTGCCTCGGACAGGGTAAGAGATGAGCAGTTCTTC. Translating gives CASDRVRDEQFF. Using reference TRBV30 and TRBJ2-1 for the parts outside the CDR3, the full variable domain is SQTIHQWPATLVQPVGSPLSLECTVEGTSNPNLYWYRQAAGRGLQLLFYSVGIGQISSEVPQNLSASRPQDRQFILSSKKLLLSDSGFYLCASDRVRDEQFFGPGTRLTVL.

The chain combines TRBV7-2 with TRBJ2-3; 8 nucleotides agree with TRBD1. In germline, CDR1 is SGHTA, CDR2 FQGNSA. The CDR3 sequence is 17 residues long. Trimming took 5 bases from V and 5 from J; bases not matched to a gene: 15. The CDR3 region is CASSPGGQGDPRDTQYF. The CDR3 DNA reads TGTGCCAGCAGCCCAGGGGGCCAGGGGGACCCACGAGATACGCAGTATTTT.

The chain links TRBV6-1 to TRBJ2-1; D is uncertain. The V and J ends lost 6 bases and 10 bases respectively, with 10 bases between them. The CDR3 has 11 amino acids. The V gene's germline CDR1 is MNHNS and CDR2 SASEGT. Here the CDR3 reads CASREFSEQFF. The CDR3 region has the DNA TGTGCCAGCAGGGAATTCTCGGAGCAGTTCTTC.

This clonotype has just a few counts. The J gene is TRBJ1-2, the V gene TRBV9; the D gene is possibly TRBD1 (6 bases). Germline lookup yields CDR1 SGDLS and CDR2 YYNGEE. V was pared by 4 bases and J by 5 bases, with 18 bases between. The CDR3 covers 15 residues. The CDR3 DNA is TGTGCCAGCAGCCCCCCCGGGACACTTTCTTATGGCTACACCTTC. It is translated as CASSPPGTLSYGYTF. Variable domain in full (rest from reference TRBV9 and TRBJ1-2): DSGVTQTPKHLITATGQRVTLRCSPRSGDLSVYWYQQSLDQGLQFLIQYYNGEERAKGNILERFSAQQFPDLHSELNLSSLELGDSALYFCASSPPGTLSYGYTFGSGTRLTVV.